This T cell receptor beta chain is drawn from a study of T-cell memory formation after mild COVID-19. This clonotype was detected only once. Its specificity is not known. V lost 6 bases, J lost 0 bases, and 5 bases stayed unmatched. The CDR3 runs 14 residues. Study-level findings and limits: Day 15 to 85 contractors were CD4/CD8 balanced; later expanders leaned CD4+. Mostly located in CM and EM were contracting CD4+ clones, with contracting CD8+ clones located in EMRA. Some responding clones appeared in pre-infection memory, suggesting cross-reactive memory joined.

Using constant-segment primers, 5'RACE produced TCR alpha and TCR beta cDNA libraries carrying sample barcodes and UMIs. TCRdb reprocessed the 5' RACE reads with MiXCR, giving one entry per CDR3 protein. Among roughly 15,000 distinct CDR3 sequences listed, approximately 23% were seen once. Input material: PBMCs or a T cell subset sorted from them (not recorded which). The source is a young man who had mild COVID-19 (a few samples of this study predate the infection). Cell type and time point are not known. The chain has TRBV12-3 or TRBV12-4 and TRBJ2-7; 7 bases match TRBD2. DNA for the CDR3: TGTGCCAGCAGCCGAGCGGGGAGCTCCTACGAGCAGTACTTC. Translated, it gives CASSRAGSSYEQYF.